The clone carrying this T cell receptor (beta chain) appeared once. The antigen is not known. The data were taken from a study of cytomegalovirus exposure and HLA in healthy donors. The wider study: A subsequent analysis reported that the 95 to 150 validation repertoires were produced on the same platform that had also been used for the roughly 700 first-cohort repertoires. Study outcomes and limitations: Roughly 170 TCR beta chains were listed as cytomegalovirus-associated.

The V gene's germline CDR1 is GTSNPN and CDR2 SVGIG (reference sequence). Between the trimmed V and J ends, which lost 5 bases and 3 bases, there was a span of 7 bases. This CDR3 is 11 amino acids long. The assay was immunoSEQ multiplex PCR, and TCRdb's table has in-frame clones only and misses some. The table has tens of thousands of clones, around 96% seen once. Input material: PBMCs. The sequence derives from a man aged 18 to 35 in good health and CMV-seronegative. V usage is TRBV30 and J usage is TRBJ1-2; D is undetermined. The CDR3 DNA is TGTGCCTGGTGTCTTGACTATGGCTACACCTTC. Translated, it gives CAWCLDYGYTF.